This T cell receptor beta chain was sequenced during a study of blood T cells in healthy people across ages. In regard to this clonotype: Antigen: not known.

Together with a sample-barcoded 5' primer, a J-beta primer mix was included in a second PCR lasting 7 to 11 cycles. One entry per CDR3 protein, called by TCRdb with MiXCR from the 5' RACE reads. The sample lists more than 700,000 distinct CDR3 sequences, 53% occurring once. Notes on the study in general: Aged donors had fewer naive CD4+ cells and lower diversity than long-lived donors. Measured against age, TCR beta diversity per million T cells decreased in a roughly linear manner.

Trimming at V came to 5 bases and at J to 0 bases, leaving 3 bases not matched to a gene. The length of the CDR3 is 14 residues. This sequence joins TRBV12-3 or TRBV12-4 and TRBJ2-7; 8 bases align to TRBD1. Material for sequencing was blood. The receptor was isolated from a man of 80 years or more in good health. The chain's CDR3 is CASSGDRSSYEQYF. DNA of the CDR3: TGTGCCAGCAGTGGGGACAGGAGCTCCTACGAGCAGTACTTC.